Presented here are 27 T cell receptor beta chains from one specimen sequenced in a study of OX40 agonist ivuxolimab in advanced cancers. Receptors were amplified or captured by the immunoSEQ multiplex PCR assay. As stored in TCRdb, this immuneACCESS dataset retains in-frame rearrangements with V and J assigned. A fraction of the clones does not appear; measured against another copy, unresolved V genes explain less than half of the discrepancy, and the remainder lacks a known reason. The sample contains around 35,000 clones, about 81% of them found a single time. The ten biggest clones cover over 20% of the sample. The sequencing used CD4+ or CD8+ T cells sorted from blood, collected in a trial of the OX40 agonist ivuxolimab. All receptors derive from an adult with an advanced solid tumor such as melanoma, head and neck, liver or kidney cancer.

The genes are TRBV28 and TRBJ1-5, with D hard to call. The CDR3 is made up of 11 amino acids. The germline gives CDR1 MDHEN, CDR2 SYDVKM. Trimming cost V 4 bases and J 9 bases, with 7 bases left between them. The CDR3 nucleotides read TGTGCCAGCAGTTCCCGTTGGCCCCAGCATTTT. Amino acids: CASSSRWPQHF.

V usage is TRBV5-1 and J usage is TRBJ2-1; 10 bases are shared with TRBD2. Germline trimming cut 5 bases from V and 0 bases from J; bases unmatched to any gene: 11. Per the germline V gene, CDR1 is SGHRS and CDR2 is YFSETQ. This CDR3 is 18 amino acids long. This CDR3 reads CASRAGTSAFSSYNEQFF. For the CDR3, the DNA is TGCGCCAGCAGGGCCGGGACTAGCGCGTTCAGCTCCTACAATGAGCAGTTCTTC. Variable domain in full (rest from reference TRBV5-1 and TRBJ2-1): KAGVTQTPRYLIKTRGQQVTLSCSPISGHRSVSWYQQTPGQGLQFLFEYFSETQRNKGNFPGRFSGRQFSNSRSEMNVSTLELGDSALYLCASRAGTSAFSSYNEQFFGPGTRLTVL.

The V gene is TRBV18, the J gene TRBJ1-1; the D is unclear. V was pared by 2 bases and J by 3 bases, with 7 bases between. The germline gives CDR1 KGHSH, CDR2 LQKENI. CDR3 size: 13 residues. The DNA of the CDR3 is TGTGCCAGCTCACCATGGCAGGACACTGAAGCTTTCTTT. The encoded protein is CASSPWQDTEAFF.

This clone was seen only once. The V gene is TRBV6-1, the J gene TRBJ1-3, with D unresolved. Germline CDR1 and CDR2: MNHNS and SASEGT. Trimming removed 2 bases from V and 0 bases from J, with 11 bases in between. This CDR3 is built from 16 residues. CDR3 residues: CASSEFDRGSGNTIYF. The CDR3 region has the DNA TGTGCCAGCAGTGAATTCGACCGAGGCTCTGGAAACACCATATATTTT.

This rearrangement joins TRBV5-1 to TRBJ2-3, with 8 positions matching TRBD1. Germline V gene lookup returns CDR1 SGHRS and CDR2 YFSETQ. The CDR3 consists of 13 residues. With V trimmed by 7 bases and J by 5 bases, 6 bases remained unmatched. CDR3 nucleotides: TGCGCCAGCGATTCAGGGGGCGTAGATACGCAGTATTTT. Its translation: CASDSGGVDTQYF.

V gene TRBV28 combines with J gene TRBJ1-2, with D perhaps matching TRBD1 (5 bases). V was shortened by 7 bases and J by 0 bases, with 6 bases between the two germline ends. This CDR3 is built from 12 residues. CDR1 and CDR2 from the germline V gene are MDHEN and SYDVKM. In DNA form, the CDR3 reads TGTGCCAGCATGACAGCTAACTATGGCTACACCTTC. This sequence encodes CASMTANYGYTF.

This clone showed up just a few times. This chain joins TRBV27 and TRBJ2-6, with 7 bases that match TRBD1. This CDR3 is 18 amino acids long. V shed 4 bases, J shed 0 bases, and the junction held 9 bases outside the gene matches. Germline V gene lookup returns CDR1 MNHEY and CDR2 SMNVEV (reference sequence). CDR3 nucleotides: TGTGCCAGCAGTTCTTTAAAGGGGGCTATCTCTGGGGCCAACGTCCTGACTTTC. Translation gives CASSSLKGAISGANVLTF.

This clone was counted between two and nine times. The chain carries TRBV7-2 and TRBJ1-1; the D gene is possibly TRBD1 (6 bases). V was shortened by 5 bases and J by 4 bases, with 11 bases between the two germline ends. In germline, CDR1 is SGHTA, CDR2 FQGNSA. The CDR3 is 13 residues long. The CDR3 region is CASSEGVSTEAFF. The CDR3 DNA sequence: TGTGCCAGCAGCGAGGGGGTTAGCACTGAAGCTTTCTTT.

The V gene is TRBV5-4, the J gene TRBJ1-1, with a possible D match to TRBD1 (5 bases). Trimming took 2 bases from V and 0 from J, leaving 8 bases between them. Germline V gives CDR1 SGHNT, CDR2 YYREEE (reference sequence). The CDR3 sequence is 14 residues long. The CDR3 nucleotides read TGTGCCAGCAGCTTCGGACAAATGAACACTGAAGCTTTCTTT. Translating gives CASSFGQMNTEAFF.

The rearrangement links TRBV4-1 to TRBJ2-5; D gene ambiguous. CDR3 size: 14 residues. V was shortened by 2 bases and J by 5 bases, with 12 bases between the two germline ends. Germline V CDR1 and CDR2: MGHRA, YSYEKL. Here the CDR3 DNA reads TGCGCCAGCAGCCAACCCACTCAGGATGAGACCCAGTACTTC. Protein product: CASSQPTQDETQYF.

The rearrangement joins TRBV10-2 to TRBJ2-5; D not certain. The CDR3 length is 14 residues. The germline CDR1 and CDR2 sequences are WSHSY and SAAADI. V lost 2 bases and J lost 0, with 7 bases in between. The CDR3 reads CASSEGGNQETQYF. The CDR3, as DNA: TGCGCCAGCAGTGAGGGTGGCAACCAAGAGACCCAGTACTTC.

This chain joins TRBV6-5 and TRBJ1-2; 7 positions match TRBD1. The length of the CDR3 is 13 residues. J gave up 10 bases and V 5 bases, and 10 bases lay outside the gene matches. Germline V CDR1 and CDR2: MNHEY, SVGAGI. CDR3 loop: CASSEGARDDYTF. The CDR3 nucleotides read TGTGCCAGCAGTGAGGGGGCGCGGGATGACTACACCTTC.

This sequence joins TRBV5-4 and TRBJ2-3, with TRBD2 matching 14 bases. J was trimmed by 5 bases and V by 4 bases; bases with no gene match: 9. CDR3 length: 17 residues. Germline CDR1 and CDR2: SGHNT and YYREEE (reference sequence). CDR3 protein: CASSPTSGRAQVDTQYF. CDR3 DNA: TGTGCCAGCAGCCCGACTAGCGGGAGGGCCCAGGTAGATACGCAGTATTTT.

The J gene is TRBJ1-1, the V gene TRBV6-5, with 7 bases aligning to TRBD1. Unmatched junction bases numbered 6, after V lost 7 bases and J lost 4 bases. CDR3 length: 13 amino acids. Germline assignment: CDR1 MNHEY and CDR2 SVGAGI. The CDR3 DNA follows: TGTGCCAGCACTACAGGGGATGGCACTGAAGCTTTCTTT. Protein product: CASTTGDGTEAFF.

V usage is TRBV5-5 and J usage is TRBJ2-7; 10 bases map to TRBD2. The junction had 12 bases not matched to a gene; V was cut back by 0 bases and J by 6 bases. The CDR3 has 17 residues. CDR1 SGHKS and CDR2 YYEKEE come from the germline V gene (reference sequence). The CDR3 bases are TGTGCCAGCAGCTTGGAGTTTAGCGGGGGGCCCCGTGGCGAGCAGTACTTC. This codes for CASSLEFSGGPRGEQYF.

The chain's CDR3 is CASSVGPGAGNTIYF. The CDR3 region has the DNA TGTGCCAGCAGCGTAGGTCCTGGGGCTGGAAACACCATATATTTT. This chain connects TRBV9 to TRBJ1-3; D not certain. The CDR3 covers 15 residues. The germline V gene encodes CDR1 SGDLS and CDR2 YYNGEE. V lost 0 bases, J lost 2 bases, and 9 bases lay in between.

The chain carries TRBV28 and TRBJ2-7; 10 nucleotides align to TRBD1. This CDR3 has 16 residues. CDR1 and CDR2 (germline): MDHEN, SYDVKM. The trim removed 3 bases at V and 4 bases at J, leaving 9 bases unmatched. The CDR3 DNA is TGTGCCAGCAGTTTTTCTCGGACAGGGGGAAAATACGAGCAGTACTTC. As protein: CASSFSRTGGKYEQYF.

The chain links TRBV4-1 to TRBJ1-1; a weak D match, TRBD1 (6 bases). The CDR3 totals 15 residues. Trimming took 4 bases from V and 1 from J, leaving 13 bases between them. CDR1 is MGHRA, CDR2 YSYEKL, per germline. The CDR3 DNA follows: TGCGCCAGCAGCCTGGCCCGGGACAAGAACACTGAAGCTTTCTTT. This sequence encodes CASSLARDKNTEAFF.

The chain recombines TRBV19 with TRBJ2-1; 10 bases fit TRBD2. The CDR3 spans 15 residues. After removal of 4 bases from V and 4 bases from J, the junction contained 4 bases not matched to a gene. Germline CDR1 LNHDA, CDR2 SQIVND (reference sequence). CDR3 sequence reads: CASSTKRGGYNEQFF. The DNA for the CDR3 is TGTGCCAGTAGTACAAAGCGGGGGGGTTACAATGAGCAGTTCTTC.

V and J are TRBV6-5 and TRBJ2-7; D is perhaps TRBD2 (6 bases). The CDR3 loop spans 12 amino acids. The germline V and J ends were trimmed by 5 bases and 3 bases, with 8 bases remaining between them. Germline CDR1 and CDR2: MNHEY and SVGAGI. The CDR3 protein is CASSEAGYEQYF. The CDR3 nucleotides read TGTGCCAGCAGTGAAGCGGGCTACGAGCAGTACTTC.

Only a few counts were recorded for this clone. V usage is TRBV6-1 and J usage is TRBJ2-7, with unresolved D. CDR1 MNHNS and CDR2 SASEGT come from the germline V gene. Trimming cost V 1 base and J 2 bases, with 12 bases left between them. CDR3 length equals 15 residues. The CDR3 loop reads CASSEVWQPPYEQYF. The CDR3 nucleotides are TGTGCCAGCAGTGAAGTCTGGCAACCCCCCTACGAGCAGTACTTC.

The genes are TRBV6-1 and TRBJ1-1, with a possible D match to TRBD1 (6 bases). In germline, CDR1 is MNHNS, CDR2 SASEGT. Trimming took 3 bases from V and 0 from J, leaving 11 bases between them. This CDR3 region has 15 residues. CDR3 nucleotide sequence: TGTGCCAGCAGTGATGGGGGGCTCGTGAACACTGAAGCTTTCTTT. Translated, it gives CASSDGGLVNTEAFF.

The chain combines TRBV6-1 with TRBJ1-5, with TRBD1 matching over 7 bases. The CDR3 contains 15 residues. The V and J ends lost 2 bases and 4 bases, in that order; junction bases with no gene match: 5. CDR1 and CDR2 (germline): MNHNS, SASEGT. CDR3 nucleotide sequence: TGTGCCAGCAGTGAACGTGACAGGGAGAATCAGCCCCAGCATTTT. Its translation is CASSERDRENQPQHF.

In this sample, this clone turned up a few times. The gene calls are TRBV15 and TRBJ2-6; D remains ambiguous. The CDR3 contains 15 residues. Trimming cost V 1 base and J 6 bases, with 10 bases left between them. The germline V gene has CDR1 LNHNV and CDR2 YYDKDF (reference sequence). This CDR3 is CATSRGRDQANVLTF. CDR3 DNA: TGTGCCACCAGCAGAGGTAGGGATCAGGCCAACGTCCTGACTTTC.

The chain's CDR3 is CAIHRVGKEKLFF. As DNA, the CDR3 is TGTGCCATTCACAGGGTGGGAAAAGAAAAACTGTTTTTT. V gene TRBV28 combines with J gene TRBJ1-4; a possible D gene is TRBD1 (6 bases). V dropped 10 bases and J dropped 8 bases, with 17 bases sitting between them. The CDR3 is made up of 13 amino acids. Germline assignment: CDR1 MDHEN and CDR2 SYDVKM.

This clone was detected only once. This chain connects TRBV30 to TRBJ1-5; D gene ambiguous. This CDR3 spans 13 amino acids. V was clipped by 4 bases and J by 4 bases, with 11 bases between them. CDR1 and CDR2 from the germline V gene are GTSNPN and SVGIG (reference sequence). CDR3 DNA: TGTGCCTGGAATAGACCCCCTAATCAGCCCCAGCATTTT. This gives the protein CAWNRPPNQPQHF. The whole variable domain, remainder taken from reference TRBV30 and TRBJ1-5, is SQTIHQWPATLVQPVGSPLSLECTVEGTSNPNLYWYRQAAGRGLQLLFYSVGIGQISSEVPQNLSASRPQDRQFILSSKKLLLSDSGFYLCAWNRPPNQPQHFGDGTRLSIL.

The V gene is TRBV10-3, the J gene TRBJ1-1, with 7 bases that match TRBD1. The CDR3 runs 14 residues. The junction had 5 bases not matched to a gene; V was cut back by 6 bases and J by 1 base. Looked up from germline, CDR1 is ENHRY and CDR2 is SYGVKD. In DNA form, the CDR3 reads TGTGCCATCAGAGGACAGGCCCAGAACACTGAAGCTTTCTTT. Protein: CAIRGQAQNTEAFF.